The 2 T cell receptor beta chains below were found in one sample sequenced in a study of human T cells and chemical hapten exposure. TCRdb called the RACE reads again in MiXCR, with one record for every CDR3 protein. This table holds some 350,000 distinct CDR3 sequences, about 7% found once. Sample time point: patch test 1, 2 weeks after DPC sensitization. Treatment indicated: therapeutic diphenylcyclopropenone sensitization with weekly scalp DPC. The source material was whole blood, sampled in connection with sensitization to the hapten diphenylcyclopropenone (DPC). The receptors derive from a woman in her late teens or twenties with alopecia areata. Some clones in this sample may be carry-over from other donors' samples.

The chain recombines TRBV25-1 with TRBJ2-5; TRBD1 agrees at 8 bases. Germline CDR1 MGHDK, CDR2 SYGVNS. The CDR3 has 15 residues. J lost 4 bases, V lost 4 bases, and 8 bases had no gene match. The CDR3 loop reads CASSGSTGTGETQYF. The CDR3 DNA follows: TGTGCCAGCAGTGGAAGTACCGGGACAGGAGAGACCCAGTACTTC. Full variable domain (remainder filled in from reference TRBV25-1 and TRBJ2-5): EADIYQTPRYLVIGTGKKITLECSQTMGHDKMYWYQQDPGMELHLIHYSYGVNSTEKGDLSSESTVSRIRTEHFPLTLESARPSHTSQYLCASSGSTGTGETQYFGPGTRLLVL.

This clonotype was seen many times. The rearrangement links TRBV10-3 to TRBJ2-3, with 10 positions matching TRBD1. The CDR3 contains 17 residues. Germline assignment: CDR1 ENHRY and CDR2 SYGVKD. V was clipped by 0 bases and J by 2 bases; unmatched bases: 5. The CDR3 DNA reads TGTGCCATCAGTGAGTCCAGTGGGACAGGGGCCACAGATACGCAGTATTTT. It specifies CAISESSGTGATDTQYF.